This record looks at one T cell receptor (beta chain) sequence and its context. CDR1 LNHDA and CDR2 SQIVND come from the germline V gene (reference sequence). The CDR3 contains 15 residues. The ends were cut back, 3 bases at V and 0 bases at J, with 11 bases in the middle. Repertoires were generated with immunoSEQ multiplex PCR, while TCRdb's copy carries only in-frame clones and drops some. Altogether under 130,000 clones are present, around 89% being singletons, with the ten largest covering 19%. These data come from a study of control samples from healthy donors and cancer patients. The sequence derives from a man aged 55 to 70 with lung cancer. The chain employs TRBV19 and TRBJ1-1, with D possibly being TRBD1 (5 bases). Sequenced input: PBMCs. CDR3 coding DNA: TGTGCCAGTAGTATTCCAGGGACCATGAACACTGAAGCTTTCTTT. Translation gives CASSIPGTMNTEAFF.